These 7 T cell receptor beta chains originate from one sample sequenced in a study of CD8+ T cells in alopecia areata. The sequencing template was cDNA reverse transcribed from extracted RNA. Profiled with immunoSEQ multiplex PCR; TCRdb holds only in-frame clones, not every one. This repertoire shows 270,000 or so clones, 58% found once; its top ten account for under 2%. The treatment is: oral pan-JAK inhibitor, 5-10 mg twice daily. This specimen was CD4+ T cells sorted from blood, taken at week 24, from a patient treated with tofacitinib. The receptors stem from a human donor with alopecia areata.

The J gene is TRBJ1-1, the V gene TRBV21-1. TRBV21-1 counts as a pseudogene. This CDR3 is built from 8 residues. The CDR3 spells CASMKASF. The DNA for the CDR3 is TGTGCCAGCATGAAGGCCTCCTTT.

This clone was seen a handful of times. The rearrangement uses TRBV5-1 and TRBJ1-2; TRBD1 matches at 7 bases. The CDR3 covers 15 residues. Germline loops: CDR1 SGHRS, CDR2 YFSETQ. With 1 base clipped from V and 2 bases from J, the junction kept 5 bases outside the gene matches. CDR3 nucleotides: TGCGCCAGCAGCTTGACAGGGGCCGGAAACTATGGCTACACCTTC. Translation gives CASSLTGAGNYGYTF.

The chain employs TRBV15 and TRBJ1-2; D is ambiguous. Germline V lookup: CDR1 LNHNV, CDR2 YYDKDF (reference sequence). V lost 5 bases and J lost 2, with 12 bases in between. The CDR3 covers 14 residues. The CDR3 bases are TGTGCCACCAGCGGAAGGTTGGCAAACTATGGCTACACCTTC. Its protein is CATSGRLANYGYTF.

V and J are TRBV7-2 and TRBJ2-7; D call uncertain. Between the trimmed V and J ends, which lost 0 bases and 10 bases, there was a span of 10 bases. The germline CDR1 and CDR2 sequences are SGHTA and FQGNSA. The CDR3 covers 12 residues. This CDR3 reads CASSLAPRSQYF. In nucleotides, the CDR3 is TGTGCCAGCAGCTTAGCGCCTCGGTCCCAGTACTTC.

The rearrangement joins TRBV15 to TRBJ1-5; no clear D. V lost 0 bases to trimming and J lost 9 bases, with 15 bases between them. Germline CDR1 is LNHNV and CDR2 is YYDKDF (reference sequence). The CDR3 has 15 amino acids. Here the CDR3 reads CATSRDEAGPRPQHF. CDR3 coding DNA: TGTGCCACCAGCAGAGATGAGGCAGGCCCCAGGCCCCAGCATTTT.

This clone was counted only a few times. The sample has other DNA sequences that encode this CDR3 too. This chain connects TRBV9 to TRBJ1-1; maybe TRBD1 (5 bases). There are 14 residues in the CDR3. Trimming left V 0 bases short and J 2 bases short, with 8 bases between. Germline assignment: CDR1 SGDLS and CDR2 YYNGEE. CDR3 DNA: TGTGCCAGCAGCGTAGCCCAGGGCAACACTGAAGCTTTCTTT. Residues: CASSVAQGNTEAFF.

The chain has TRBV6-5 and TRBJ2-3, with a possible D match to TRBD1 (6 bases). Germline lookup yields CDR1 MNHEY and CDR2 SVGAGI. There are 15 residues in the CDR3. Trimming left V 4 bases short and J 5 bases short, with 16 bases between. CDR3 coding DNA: TGTGCCAGCAGTTCTTTACAGGGAATTATAGATACGCAGTATTTT. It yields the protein CASSSLQGIIDTQYF.